The rows below give T cell receptor beta chains drawn from one sample of a study of CD8 T cells in ankylosing spondylitis. TCRdb used MiXCR to reprocess the 5' RACE reads, holding one entry per CDR3 protein. The data hold tens of thousands of distinct CDR3 sequences, with about 6.3% observed a single time. Sample: blood, either unsorted or a sorted T cell fraction (not recorded which). Receptors originate from a male donor with ankylosing spondylitis or in good health (not recorded which). Each CDR3 is given with its conserved first and last residue. A D gene is named only where the DNA matches it firmly. Clone sizes are shown as how often the clone was seen (once, few, many) or a class if it is expanded.

J gene	clone size	D gene	V gene	CDR3 protein	CDR3 DNA
TRBJ2-7	many	TRBD1	TRBV24-1	CATSGGGDRNEQYF	TGTGCCACCAGTGGCGGAGGGGACAGGAACGAGCAGTACTTC
TRBJ2-7	many	NA	TRBV7-8	CASSLTPYEQYF	TGTGCCAGCAGCTTGACCCCCTACGAGCAGTACTTC
TRBJ2-7	many	NA	TRBV7-9	CASSLQTSSYEQYF	TGTGCCAGCAGCCTTCAAACTAGCTCCTACGAGCAGTACTTC
TRBJ2-1	many	TRBD2	TRBV11-2	CASSLDHSGLAGPRSFF	TGTGCCAGCAGCTTAGACCACTCGGGACTAGCGGGGCCCAGATCCTTCTTC
TRBJ1-1	many	TRBD1	TRBV7-2	CASSHRGQGNTEAFF	TGTGCCAGCAGCCATAGGGGGCAGGGGAACACTGAAGCTTTCTTT
TRBJ2-2	many	NA	TRBV28	CASSLSFGNTGELFF	TGTGCCAGCAGTTTGTCCTTTGGAAACACCGGGGAGCTGTTTTTT
TRBJ2-7	many	TRBD1	TRBV16	CASSQSAQGVHYEQYF	TGTGCCAGCAGCCAATCTGCCCAGGGGGTCCACTACGAGCAGTACTTC
TRBJ2-1	many	NA	TRBV3-1	CASSRGTADEQFF	TGTGCCAGCAGCCGCGGGACAGCGGATGAGCAGTTCTTC
TRBJ1-3	few	NA	TRBV2	CTISAPPGLTLWKQSIYF	TGTACCATCAGCGCTCCACCGGGACTTACACTCTGGAAACAATCCATATATTTT
TRBJ2-2	many	TRBD2	TRBV4-2	CASSRQISGGTDAGELFF	TGTGCCAGCAGCCGTCAGATCAGCGGGGGGACGGACGCCGGGGAGCTGTTTTTT
TRBJ1-2	many	TRBD1	TRBV18	CASSPRQGQGASYGYTF	TGTGCCAGCTCACCACGACAGGGACAGGGGGCTTCATATGGCTACACCTTC
TRBJ2-2	many	NA	TRBV12-3/TRBV12-4	CASSQRGIFGGELFF	TGTGCCAGCAGTCAAAGGGGAATTTTCGGCGGGGAGCTGTTTTTT
TRBJ2-3	many	TRBD2	TRBV20-1	CSATSGGAPDTQYF	TGCAGTGCTACTAGCGGGGGGGCCCCAGATACGCAGTATTTT
TRBJ2-5	many	TRBD1	TRBV29-1	CSVEDPGQGVETQYF	TGCAGCGTTGAAGATCCGGGACAGGGTGTGGAGACCCAGTACTTC
TRBJ2-5	many	NA	TRBV4-1	CASSQARRETQYF	TGCGCCAGCAGCCAAGCAAGGCGAGAGACCCAGTACTTC
TRBJ1-1	many	NA	TRBV6-2/TRBV6-3	CASSYSINPTEAFF	TGTGCCAGCAGTTACTCGATTAATCCCACTGAAGCTTTCTTT
TRBJ2-1	many	NA	TRBV5-1	CASSPDQGQFF	TGCGCCAGCAGCCCCGATCAAGGGCAGTTCTTC
TRBJ2-3	many	TRBD1	TRBV24-1	CATGGQGQDTQYF	TGTGCCACCGGAGGACAGGGACAGGATACGCAGTATTTT
TRBJ2-1	many	TRBD2	TRBV5-1	CASTLGTSGVNNEQFF	TGCGCCAGCACCCTGGGTACTAGCGGGGTTAACAATGAGCAGTTCTTC
TRBJ2-5	many	NA	TRBV6-2/TRBV6-3	CASSRTVRETQYF	TGTGCCAGCAGTCGGACGGTCCGGGAGACCCAGTACTTC
TRBJ2-7	many	TRBD1	TRBV7-2	CASSQTGGYEQYF	TGTGCCAGCAGCCAGACAGGGGGCTACGAGCAGTACTTC
TRBJ2-3	few	NA	TRBV11-1	CASSSSWRTSTDTQYF	TGTGCCAGCAGCTCAAGTTGGCGGACAAGCACAGATACGCAGTATTTT
TRBJ2-3	many	NA	TRBV4-2	CASSQELWGGRDTQYF	TGTGCCAGCAGCCAAGAACTGTGGGGGGGCAGGGATACGCAGTATTTT
TRBJ1-1	many	NA	TRBV5-1	CASSYPRSNTEAFF	TGCGCCAGCAGCTACCCCAGGAGTAACACTGAAGCTTTCTTT
TRBJ2-7	many	TRBD2	TRBV20-1	CSARLAGGLEQYF	TGCAGTGCTAGACTAGCGGGGGGGCTCGAGCAGTACTTC
TRBJ2-2	many	NA	TRBV15	CATSPTGGSNTGELFF	TGTGCCACCAGTCCGACCGGCGGGTCGAACACCGGGGAGCTGTTTTTT